This T cell receptor beta chain was obtained from a study of blood T cell repertoires in COVID-19. The overall study: Donors in the United States, Italy and Spain gave samples during acute or convalescent COVID-19.

Methods used by the authors: Amplification of reference gene primers was used by the study to estimate nucleated cell counts. TCRdb's table, derived via immunoSEQ multiplex PCR, lists solely in-frame clones and lacks some. The D gene and trimming were derived from the DNA, and the V and J assignments and clone size from that table. The sample has about 45,000 clones; about 90% are singletons. The CDR3 has 15 residues. V was pared by 4 bases and J by 1 base, with 6 bases of the junction left unmatched. The germline V gene encodes CDR1 LGHDT and CDR2 YNNKEL (reference sequence). Sequencing was carried out using peripheral blood. This clonotype was sampled from a human donor in a cohort sampled during active COVID-19. The V call is TRBV3-1 (or the pseudogene TRBV3-2), the J call TRBJ1-2; the match to TRBD1 covers 7 bases. The CDR3, as DNA: TGTGCCAGCAGCCCCAGGGGGATTCATAACTATGGCTACACCTTC. Its protein is CASSPRGIHNYGYTF.